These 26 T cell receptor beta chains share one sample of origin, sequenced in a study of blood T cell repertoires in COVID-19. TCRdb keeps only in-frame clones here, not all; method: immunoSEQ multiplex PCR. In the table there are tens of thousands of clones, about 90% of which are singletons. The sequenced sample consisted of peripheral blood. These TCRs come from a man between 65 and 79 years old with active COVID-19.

The DNA of the CDR3 is TGTGCCAGCAGTGAAGCGGTAACAGGTAGAAAACTGTTTTTT. Translation: CASSEAVTGRKLFF. V is TRBV2 and J is TRBJ1-4, with D possibly matching TRBD1 (5 bases). Germline CDR1 SNHLY, CDR2 FYNNEI. V gave up 0 bases and J gave up 10 bases, with 12 bases separating them. This CDR3 is 14 amino acids long.

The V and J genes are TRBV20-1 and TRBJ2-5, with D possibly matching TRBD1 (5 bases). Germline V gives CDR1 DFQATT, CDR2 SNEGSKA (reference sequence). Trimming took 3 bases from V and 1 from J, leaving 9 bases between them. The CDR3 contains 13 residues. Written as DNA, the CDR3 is TGCAGTGCTAGTGCAGGGCTCCAAGAGACCCAGTACTTC. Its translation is CSASAGLQETQYF.

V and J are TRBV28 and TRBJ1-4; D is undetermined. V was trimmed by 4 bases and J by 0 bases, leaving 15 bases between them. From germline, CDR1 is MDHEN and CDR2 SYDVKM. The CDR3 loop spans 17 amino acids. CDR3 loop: CASSSASESATNEKLFF. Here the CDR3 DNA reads TGTGCCAGCAGTTCGGCCAGCGAGAGTGCAACTAATGAAAAACTGTTTTTT.

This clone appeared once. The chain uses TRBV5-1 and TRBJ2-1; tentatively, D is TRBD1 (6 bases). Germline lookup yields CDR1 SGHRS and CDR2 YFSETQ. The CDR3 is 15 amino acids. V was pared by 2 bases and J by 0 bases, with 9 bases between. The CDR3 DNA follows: TGCGCCAGCAGCTTCAGGGGCCTCTCCTACAATGAGCAGTTCTTC. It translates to CASSFRGLSYNEQFF.

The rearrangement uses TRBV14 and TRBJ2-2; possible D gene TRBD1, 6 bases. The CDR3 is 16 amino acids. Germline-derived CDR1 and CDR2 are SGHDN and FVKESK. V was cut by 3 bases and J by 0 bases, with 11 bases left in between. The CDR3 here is CASSQTRTANTGELFF. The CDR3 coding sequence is TGTGCCAGCAGCCAGACCCGGACAGCGAACACCGGGGAGCTGTTTTTT.

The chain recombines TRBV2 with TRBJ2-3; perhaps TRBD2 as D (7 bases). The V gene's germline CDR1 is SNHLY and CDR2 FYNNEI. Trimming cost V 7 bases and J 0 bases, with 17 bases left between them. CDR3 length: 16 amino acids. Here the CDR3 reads CASKEAAGASTDTQYF. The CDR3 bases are TGTGCCAGCAAAGAGGCCGCGGGGGCCAGCACAGATACGCAGTATTTT.

CDR3 nucleotide sequence: TGTGCCAGCAGCTTAGGCGACAGGGCTACTGAAGCTTTCTTT. Its protein is CASSLGDRATEAFF. The chain combines TRBV11-2 with TRBJ1-1; 7 bases map to TRBD1. With 1 base clipped from V and 5 bases from J, the junction kept 4 bases outside the gene matches. The CDR3 loop spans 14 amino acids. The V gene's germline CDR1 is SGHAT and CDR2 FQNNGV.

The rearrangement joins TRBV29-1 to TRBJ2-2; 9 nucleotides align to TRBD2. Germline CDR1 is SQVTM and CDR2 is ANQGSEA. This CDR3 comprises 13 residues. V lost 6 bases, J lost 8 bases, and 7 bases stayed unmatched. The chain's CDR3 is CSVERLAGGELFF. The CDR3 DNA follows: TGCAGCGTGGAAAGGCTAGCGGGGGGGGAGCTGTTTTTT.

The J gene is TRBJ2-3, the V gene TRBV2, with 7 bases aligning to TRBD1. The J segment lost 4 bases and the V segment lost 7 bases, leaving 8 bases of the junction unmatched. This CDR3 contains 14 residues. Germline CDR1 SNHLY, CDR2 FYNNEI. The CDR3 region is CASTWDRLSDTQYF. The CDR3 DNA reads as TGTGCCAGCACCTGGGACAGATTATCAGATACGCAGTATTTT.

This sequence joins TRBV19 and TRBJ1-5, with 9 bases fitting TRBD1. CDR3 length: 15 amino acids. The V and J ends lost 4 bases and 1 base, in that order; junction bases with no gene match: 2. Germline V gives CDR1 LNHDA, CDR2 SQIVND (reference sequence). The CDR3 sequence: CASSRTGESNQPQHF. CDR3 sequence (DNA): TGTGCCAGTAGTAGGACAGGGGAGAGCAATCAGCCCCAGCATTTT. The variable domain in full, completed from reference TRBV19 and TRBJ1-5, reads DGGITQSPKYLFRKEGQNVTLSCEQNLNHDAMYWYRQDPGQGLRLIYYSQIVNDFQKGDIAEGYSVSREKKESFPLTVTSAQKNPTAFYLCASSRTGESNQPQHFGDGTRLSIL.

The CDR3 here is CASSLLGQIQETQYF. The CDR3 nucleotides read TGTGCCAGCAGCTTACTGGGACAGATCCAAGAGACCCAGTACTTC. The chain employs TRBV7-2 and TRBJ2-5, with 7 bases aligning to TRBD1. The length of the CDR3 is 15 residues. Germline V gives CDR1 SGHTA, CDR2 FQGNSA. V lost 2 bases, J lost 1 base, and 4 bases stayed unmatched. The full variable domain, its missing parts supplied by reference TRBV7-2 and TRBJ2-5, is GAGVSQSPSNKVTEKGKDVELRCDPISGHTALYWYRQSLGQGLEFLIYFQGNSAPDKSGLPSDRFSAERTGGSVSTLTIQRTQQEDSAVYLCASSLLGQIQETQYFGPGTRLLVL.

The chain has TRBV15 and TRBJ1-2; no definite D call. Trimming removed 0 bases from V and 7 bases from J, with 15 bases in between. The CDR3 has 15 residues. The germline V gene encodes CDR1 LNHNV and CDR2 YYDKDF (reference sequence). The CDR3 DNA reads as TGTGCCACCAGCAGAGATTTGGGCAGGTTGGGTGGCTACACCTTC. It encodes CATSRDLGRLGGYTF.

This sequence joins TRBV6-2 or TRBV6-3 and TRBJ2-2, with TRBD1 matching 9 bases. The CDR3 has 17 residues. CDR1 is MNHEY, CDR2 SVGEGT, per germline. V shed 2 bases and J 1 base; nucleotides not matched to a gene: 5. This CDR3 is CASSYPTGGGNTGELFF. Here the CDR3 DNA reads TGTGCCAGCAGTTACCCAACAGGGGGCGGGAACACCGGGGAGCTGTTTTTT.

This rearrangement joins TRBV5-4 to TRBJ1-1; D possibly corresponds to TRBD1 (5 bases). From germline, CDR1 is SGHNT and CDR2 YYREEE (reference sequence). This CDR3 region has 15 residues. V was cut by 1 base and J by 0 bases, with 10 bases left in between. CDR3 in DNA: TGTGCCAGCAGCTTGCAGGGTACGGTGAACACTGAAGCTTTCTTT. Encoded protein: CASSLQGTVNTEAFF.

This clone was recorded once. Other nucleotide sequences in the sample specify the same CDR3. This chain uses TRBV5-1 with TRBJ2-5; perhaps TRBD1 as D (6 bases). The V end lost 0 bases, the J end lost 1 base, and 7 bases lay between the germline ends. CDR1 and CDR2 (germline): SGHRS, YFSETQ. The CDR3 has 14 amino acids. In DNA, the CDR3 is TGCGCCAGCAGCTTGGGGACAGCCCAAGAGACCCAGTACTTC. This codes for CASSLGTAQETQYF.

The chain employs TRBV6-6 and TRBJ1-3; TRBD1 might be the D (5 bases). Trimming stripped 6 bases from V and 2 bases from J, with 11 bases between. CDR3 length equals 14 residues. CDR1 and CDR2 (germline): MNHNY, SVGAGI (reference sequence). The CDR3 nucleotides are TGTGCCAGCAGCACCGGGGGGGCTGGAAACACCATATATTTT. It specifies CASSTGGAGNTIYF.

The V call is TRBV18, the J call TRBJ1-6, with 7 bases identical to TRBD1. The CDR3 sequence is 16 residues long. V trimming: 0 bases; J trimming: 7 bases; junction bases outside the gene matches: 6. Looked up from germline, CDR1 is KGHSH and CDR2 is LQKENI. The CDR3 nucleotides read TGTGCCAGCTCACCACCGTGGGGGACAGAAAATTCACCCCTCCACTTT. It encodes CASSPPWGTENSPLHF.

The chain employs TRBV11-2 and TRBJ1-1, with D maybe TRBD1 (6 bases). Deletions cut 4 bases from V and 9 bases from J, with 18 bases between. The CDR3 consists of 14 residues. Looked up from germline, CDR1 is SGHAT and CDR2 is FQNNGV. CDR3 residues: CASSSPGQLIKAFF. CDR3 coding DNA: TGTGCCAGCAGCTCCCCGGGACAACTAATCAAAGCTTTCTTT. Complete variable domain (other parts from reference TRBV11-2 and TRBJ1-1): EAGVAQSPRYKIIEKRQSVAFWCNPISGHATLYWYQQILGQGPKLLIQFQNNGVVDDSQLPKDRFSAERLKGVDSTLKIQPAKLEDSAVYLCASSSPGQLIKAFFGQGTRLTVV.

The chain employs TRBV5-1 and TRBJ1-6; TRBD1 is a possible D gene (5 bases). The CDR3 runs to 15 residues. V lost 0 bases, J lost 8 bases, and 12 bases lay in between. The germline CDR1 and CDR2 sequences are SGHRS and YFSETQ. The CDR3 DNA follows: TGCGCCAGCAGCTTGGACTCCGGGGGGTATTCACCCCTCCACTTT. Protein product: CASSLDSGGYSPLHF.

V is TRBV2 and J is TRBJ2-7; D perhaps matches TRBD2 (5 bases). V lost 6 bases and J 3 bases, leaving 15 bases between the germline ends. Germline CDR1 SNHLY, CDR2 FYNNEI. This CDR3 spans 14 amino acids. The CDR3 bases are TGTGCCAGCAGCGCTAACGATGGAGGCTACGAGCAGTACTTC. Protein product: CASSANDGGYEQYF. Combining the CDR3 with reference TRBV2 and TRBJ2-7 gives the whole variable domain EPEVTQTPSHQVTQMGQEVILRCVPISNHLYFYWYRQILGQKVEFLVSFYNNEISEKSEIFDDQFSVERPDGSNFTLKIRSTKLEDSAMYFCASSANDGGYEQYFGPGTRLTVT.

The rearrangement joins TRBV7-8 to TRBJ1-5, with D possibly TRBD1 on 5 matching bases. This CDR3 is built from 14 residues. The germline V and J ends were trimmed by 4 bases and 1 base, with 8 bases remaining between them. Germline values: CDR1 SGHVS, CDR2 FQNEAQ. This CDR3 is CASSSSGSNQPQHF. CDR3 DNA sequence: TGTGCCAGCAGCTCCTCAGGGAGCAATCAGCCCCAGCATTTT.

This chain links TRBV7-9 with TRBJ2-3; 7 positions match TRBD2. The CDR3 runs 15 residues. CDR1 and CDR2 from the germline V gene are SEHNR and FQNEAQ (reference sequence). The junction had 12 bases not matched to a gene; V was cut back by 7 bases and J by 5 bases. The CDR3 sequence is CASTIAGGRVDTQYF. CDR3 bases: TGTGCCAGCACTATAGCGGGTGGTAGGGTAGATACGCAGTATTTT.

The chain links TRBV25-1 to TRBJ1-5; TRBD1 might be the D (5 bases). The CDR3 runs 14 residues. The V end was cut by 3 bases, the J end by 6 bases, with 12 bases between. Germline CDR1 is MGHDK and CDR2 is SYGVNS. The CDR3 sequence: CASSDPGSGQPQHF. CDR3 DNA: TGTGCCAGCAGTGATCCAGGGTCCGGTCAGCCCCAGCATTTT.

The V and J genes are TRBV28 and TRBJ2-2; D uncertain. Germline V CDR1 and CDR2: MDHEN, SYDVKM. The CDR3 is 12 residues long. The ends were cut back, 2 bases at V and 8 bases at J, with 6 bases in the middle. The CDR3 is CASSLPRGELFF. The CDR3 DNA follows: TGTGCCAGCAGTTTACCCCGGGGGGAGCTGTTTTTT.

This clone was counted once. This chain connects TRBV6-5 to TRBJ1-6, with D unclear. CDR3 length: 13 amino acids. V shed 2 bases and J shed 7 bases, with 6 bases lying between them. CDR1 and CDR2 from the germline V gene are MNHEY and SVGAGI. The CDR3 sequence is CASSYTENSPLHF. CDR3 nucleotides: TGTGCCAGCAGTTACACGGAGAATTCACCCCTCCACTTT.

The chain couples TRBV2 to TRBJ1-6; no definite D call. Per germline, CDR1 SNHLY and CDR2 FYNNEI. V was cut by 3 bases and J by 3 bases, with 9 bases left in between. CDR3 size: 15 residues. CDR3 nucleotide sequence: TGTGCCAGCAGTGACCCGGGTTACTATAATTCACCCCTCCACTTT. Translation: CASSDPGYYNSPLHF. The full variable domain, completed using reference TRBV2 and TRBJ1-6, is EPEVTQTPSHQVTQMGQEVILRCVPISNHLYFYWYRQILGQKVEFLVSFYNNEISEKSEIFDDQFSVERPDGSNFTLKIRSTKLEDSAMYFCASSDPGYYNSPLHFGNGTRLTVT.